These T cell receptor beta chains were read from a single sample in a study of shared T cell receptors in the human thymus. The table came from immunoSEQ multiplex PCR; TCRdb's copy has only in-frame clones and leaves some out. The table has about 730,000 clones, approximately 85% seen once. The sample also formed part of further work on human thymus T cells.

Sequenced: thymocytes. The receptors originated from a girl under three years old with a congenital heart defect. CDR3s include the opening cysteine and the closing phenylalanine or tryptophan. A D gene is named only where the DNA matches it firmly. A row's size may be missing; if present it is once, few, many or a size class.

clone_size	v_call	j_call	d_call	cdr3_aa	cdr3_nt
NA	TRBV9	TRBJ2-1	NA	CASSAYLKIGGNEQFF	TGTGCCAGCAGCGCCTACCTAAAGATAGGGGGCAATGAGCAGTTCTTC
few	TRBV6-5	TRBJ1-1	NA	CASSNKDGGNTEAFF	TGTGCCAGCAGCAACAAGGACGGGGGGAACACTGAAGCTTTCTTT
NA	TRBV4-2	TRBJ2-7	NA	CASSQDKVASYEQYF	TGTGCCAGCAGCCAAGACAAAGTAGCCTCCTACGAGCAGTACTTC
NA	TRBV28	TRBJ1-5	NA	CASTHDRYSNQPQHF	TGTGCCAGCACCCACGACAGATATAGCAATCAGCCCCAGCATTTT
NA	TRBV12-5	TRBJ1-5	NA	CASGKDSGGNQPQHF	TGTGCTAGTGGGAAGGACAGTGGGGGCAATCAGCCCCAGCATTTT
NA	TRBV4-2	TRBJ2-4	NA	CASSHSTPLGYQGKNIQYF	TGTGCCAGCAGCCACTCCACTCCCCTTGGGTATCAGGGAAAAAACATTCAGTACTTC
NA	TRBV7-2	TRBJ1-6	TRBD1	CASSLRDRGLSYNSPLHF	TGTGCCAGCAGCTTACGGGACAGGGGGCTTTCCTATAATTCACCCCTCCACTTT
NA	TRBV4-1	TRBJ2-7	TRBD1	CASSPLGQGRPYEQYF	TGCGCCAGCAGCCCTCTGGGACAGGGTAGACCCTACGAGCAGTACTTC
NA	TRBV18	TRBJ2-5	TRBD1	CASSPGQTGEETQYF	TGTGCCAGCTCACCCGGCCAGACAGGGGAGGAGACCCAGTACTTC
NA	TRBV7-9	TRBJ2-7	NA	CASSLAQSGGWGEQYF	TGTGCCAGCAGCTTAGCGCAGTCTGGAGGGTGGGGCGAGCAGTACTTC
NA	TRBV9	TRBJ1-1	NA	CASSAGSPDETCPTEAFF	TGTGCCAGCAGCGCGGGGAGCCCGGACGAAACCTGCCCCACTGAAGCTTTCTTT
NA	TRBV28	TRBJ1-3	NA	CASSPLDSDTGNTIYF	TGTGCCAGCAGTCCCCTGGACAGCGACACTGGAAACACCATATATTTT
NA	TRBV5-1	TRBJ1-1	NA	CASRYNRLRAFF	TGCGCCAGCAGGTATAACAGGTTACGAGCTTTCTTT
NA	TRBV2	TRBJ2-7	NA	CASSEAPSPTGNSYEQYF	TGTGCCAGCAGTGAAGCGCCGTCACCGACAGGCAACTCCTACGAGCAGTACTTC
NA	TRBV4-1	TRBJ1-2	NA	CASSQDKSGRFGYTF	TGCGCCAGCAGCCAAGATAAATCAGGGAGGTTTGGCTACACCTTC
NA	TRBV4-1	TRBJ2-2	TRBD1	CASSQRDRGFTGELFF	TGCGCCAGCAGCCAGAGGGACAGGGGCTTCACCGGGGAGCTGTTTTTT
NA	TRBV5-4	TRBJ2-3	NA	CASSSPPGTPGSDTQYF	TGTGCCAGCAGCTCACCTCCCGGGACTCCCGGGTCAGATACGCAGTATTTT
NA	TRBV4-1	TRBJ2-1	TRBD2	CASSQGVLASGGLNEQFF	TGCGCCAGCAGCCAAGGGGTACTGGCTAGCGGGGGGCTAAATGAGCAGTTCTTC
NA	TRBV4-3	TRBJ1-2	TRBD1	CASSHDRDRGIGYTF	TGCGCCAGCAGCCATGACCGGGACAGGGGGATTGGCTACACCTTC
NA	TRBV27	TRBJ2-2	TRBD1	CASSFLRSGTGGIGELFF	TGTGCCAGCAGTTTCTTGAGATCCGGGACAGGGGGCATCGGGGAGCTGTTTTTT
NA	TRBV5-4	TRBJ1-4	NA	CASSLGRGASNEKLFF	TGTGCCAGCAGCTTGGGAAGGGGTGCGTCTAATGAAAAACTGTTTTTT
NA	TRBV11-2	TRBJ1-1	TRBD1	CASSLALQGEPTEAFF	TGTGCCAGCAGCTTAGCCTTACAGGGGGAACCCACTGAAGCTTTCTTT
once	TRBV19	TRBJ1-1	NA	CASSEPFGRTEAFF	TGTGCCAGTAGTGAGCCATTTGGGAGGACTGAAGCTTTCTTT
NA	TRBV6-4	TRBJ2-5	NA	CASSVESGETQYF	TGTGCCAGCAGTGTAGAGTCCGGGGAGACCCAGTACTTC
NA	TRBV28	TRBJ1-2	TRBD1	CASSTRTGGFYGYTF	TGTGCCAGCAGTACCCGGACAGGAGGTTTCTATGGCTACACCTTC
NA	TRBV7-9	TRBJ1-1	NA	CASSLAPGRQGTEAFF	TGTGCCAGCAGCTTAGCCCCAGGGCGGCAAGGGACTGAAGCTTTCTTT
few	TRBV7-9	TRBJ1-1	NA	CASSLKSGGNTEAFF	TGTGCCAGCAGCTTAAAATCCGGAGGGAACACTGAAGCTTTCTTT
NA	TRBV5-1	TRBJ1-4	NA	CASSFSGRLGEKLFF	TGCGCCAGCAGCTTTTCAGGGCGCCTGGGTGAAAAACTGTTTTTT
NA	TRBV19	TRBJ1-4	NA	CASRGERLSNEKLFF	TGTGCCAGCAGGGGTGAACGCCTCTCCAATGAAAAACTGTTTTTT
NA	TRBV7-9	TRBJ1-1	NA	CASSFAINTEAFF	TGTGCCAGCAGCTTCGCGATAAACACTGAAGCTTTCTTT
few	TRBV28	TRBJ2-4	TRBD1	CASNYTGGAGLAKNIQYF	TGTGCCAGCAATTATACAGGGGGCGCAGGGTTAGCCAAAAACATTCAGTACTTC
NA	TRBV10-1	TRBJ2-2	NA	CASTGTSIGELFF	TGCGCCAGCACCGGGACTTCGATCGGGGAGCTGTTTTTT
few	TRBV9	TRBJ2-3	NA	CASSERTPSTDTQYF	TGTGCCAGCAGCGAAAGGACACCAAGCACAGATACGCAGTATTTT
once	TRBV7-7	TRBJ2-5	NA	CASSPLMGGRSETQYF	TGTGCCAGCAGCCCCTTAATGGGGGGGCGGTCGGAGACCCAGTACTTC
NA	TRBV19	TRBJ1-1	NA	CASRIIRDSENEAFF	TGTGCCAGTAGGATAATCCGGGACTCAGAGAATGAAGCTTTCTTT
NA	TRBV7-4	TRBJ1-5	TRBD1	CASSLPCSKGGRGIDGNQPQHF	TGTGCCAGCAGCTTACCGTGCTCCAAAGGTGGCAGGGGGATCGATGGCAATCAGCCCCAGCATTTT
once	TRBV30	TRBJ2-7	TRBD2	CAWGHGTSNTYEQYF	TGTGCCTGGGGCCACGGGACTAGCAACACCTACGAGCAGTACTTC
once	TRBV6-6	TRBJ1-3	TRBD1	CASEGQTSGNTIYF	TGTGCCAGTGAGGGACAGACCTCTGGAAACACCATATATTTT
few	TRBV6-5	TRBJ1-6	TRBD1	CASSYRTGLDSPLHF	TGTGCCAGCAGTTACCGGACAGGGTTAGATTCACCCCTCCACTTT
NA	TRBV2	TRBJ1-4	TRBD1	CASSECGDRGNEKLFF	TGTGCCAGCAGTGAGTGTGGGGACAGGGGGAATGAAAAACTGTTTTTT
once	TRBV7-8	TRBJ1-4	NA	CASSLARVTGRNQKLFF	TGTGCCAGCAGCTTAGCAAGGGTAACAGGACGAAATCAAAAACTGTTTTTT
NA	TRBV2	TRBJ1-1	NA	CATPGRGTEAFF	TGTGCCACCCCAGGGCGGGGCACTGAAGCTTTCTTT
once	TRBV7-9	TRBJ2-6	NA	CASSNTPGTYGPGANVLTF	TGTGCCAGCAGTAACACGCCCGGGACATACGGCCCTGGGGCCAACGTCCTGACTTTC
once	TRBV27	TRBJ1-1	NA	CASSLMGRDTLEDTEAFF	TGTGCCAGCAGTTTAATGGGTCGGGACACCTTAGAGGACACTGAAGCTTTCTTT
NA	TRBV19	TRBJ1-5	TRBD1	CASSIRGGRDRGQSNQPQHF	TGTGCCAGTAGTATTCGGGGGGGTCGGGACAGGGGCCAGAGCAATCAGCCCCAGCATTTT
NA	TRBV5-6	TRBJ1-2	TRBD1	CASSLRQGARYGYTF	TGTGCCAGCAGCTTGCGGCAGGGGGCGCGATATGGCTACACCTTC
NA	TRBV6-5	TRBJ1-1	NA	CASSYLEGNTEAFF	TGTGCCAGCAGTTATCTAGAAGGGAACACTGAAGCTTTCTTT
NA	TRBV7-6	TRBJ1-1	TRBD1	CASSPRDRSMNTEAFF	TGTGCCAGCAGCCCCCGGGACAGGAGCATGAACACTGAAGCTTTCTTT
NA	TRBV6-1	TRBJ1-2	NA	CASRKHRRESYGYTF	TGTGCCAGCAGAAAACACCGCAGGGAAAGCTATGGCTACACCTTC
NA	TRBV12-5	TRBJ1-2	NA	CASGYSKAPGDDYGYTF	TGTGCTAGTGGTTATAGTAAGGCCCCAGGGGACGACTATGGCTACACCTTC
NA	TRBV7-2	TRBJ2-3	TRBD2	CASSLGGGADTQYF	TGTGCCAGCAGCTTGGGGGGGGGAGCAGATACGCAGTATTTT
NA	TRBV11-2	TRBJ2-6	NA	CASSLGPQGPGANVLTF	TGTGCCAGCAGCTTAGGTCCCCAGGGCCCTGGGGCCAACGTCCTGACTTTC
NA	TRBV28	TRBJ2-7	NA	CASRDDPGVDYEQYF	TGTGCCAGCCGGGACGATCCGGGGGTCGACTACGAGCAGTACTTC
NA	TRBV11-3	TRBJ2-2	NA	CASSLDGERRGGENTGELFF	TGTGCCAGCAGCTTAGATGGTGAACGAAGGGGGGGTGAGAACACCGGGGAGCTGTTTTTT
NA	TRBV6-5	TRBJ2-1	TRBD2	CASSYSPGTTNEQFF	TGTGCCAGCAGTTACTCTCCCGGGACTACCAATGAGCAGTTCTTC
once	TRBV14	TRBJ2-6	TRBD2	CASSPRRGSGANVLTF	TGTGCCAGCAGTCCCAGGCGGGGGAGTGGGGCCAACGTCCTGACTTTC
NA	TRBV11-2	TRBJ1-1	NA	CASSLGSSTEAFF	TGTGCCAGCAGCCTAGGGTCGAGCACTGAAGCTTTCTTT
NA	TRBV7-9	TRBJ1-2	NA	CASSLGGSYGYTF	TGTGCCAGCAGCTTAGGCGGCAGCTATGGCTACACCTTC